This T cell receptor (beta chain) was identified in a study of cytomegalovirus exposure and HLA in healthy donors. Primers: 60 Vbeta forward and 13 Jbeta reverse. As originally analysed: Unique TCR beta chains numbered approximately 80 million in a later analysis, with 10 million to 14 million shared. Measured with immunoSEQ multiplex PCR; TCRdb has only the in-frame clones, and not every one. The DNA gave D and trimming, while V, J and clone size come from that table. The sample holds about 160,000 clones; roughly 80% are singletons and the top ten take 8.5%. Overall study results and limits: The authors reported that TCR beta sequences could predict HLA-A and HLA-B alleles. These predictions were accurate for most subjects in the first cohort. In a later analysis, parvovirus B19, influenza, CMV and Epstein-Barr virus appeared linked to several top co-occurrence clusters. The authors enumerated under 200 TCR beta chains as linked to cytomegalovirus.

With 5 bases clipped from V and 2 bases from J, the junction kept 5 bases outside the gene matches. This CDR3 is built from 15 residues. From germline, CDR1 is LNHNV and CDR2 YYDKDF (reference sequence). In the case of this clone: Its specificity is unknown.

The clonotype originates from a male donor in good health and CMV-seropositive. What was sequenced was PBMCs. The rearrangement links TRBV15 to TRBJ1-5, with 8 bases aligning to TRBD1. This chain's CDR3 is CATSPPGGGNQPQHF. The CDR3 DNA follows: TGTGCCACCAGCCCCCCAGGGGGCGGCAATCAGCCCCAGCATTTT.